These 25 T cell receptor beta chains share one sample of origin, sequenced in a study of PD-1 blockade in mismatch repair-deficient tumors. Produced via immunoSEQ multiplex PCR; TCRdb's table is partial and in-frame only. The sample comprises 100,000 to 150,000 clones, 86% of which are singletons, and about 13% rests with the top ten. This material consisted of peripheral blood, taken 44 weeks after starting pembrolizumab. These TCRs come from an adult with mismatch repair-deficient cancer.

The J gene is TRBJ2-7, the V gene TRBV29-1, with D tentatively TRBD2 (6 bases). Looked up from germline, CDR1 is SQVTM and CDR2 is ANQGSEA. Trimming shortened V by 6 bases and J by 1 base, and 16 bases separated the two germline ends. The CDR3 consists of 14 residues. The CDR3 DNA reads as TGCAGCGTCGTAACGGGGGACGGATCCTACGAGCAGTACTTC. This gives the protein CSVVTGDGSYEQYF.

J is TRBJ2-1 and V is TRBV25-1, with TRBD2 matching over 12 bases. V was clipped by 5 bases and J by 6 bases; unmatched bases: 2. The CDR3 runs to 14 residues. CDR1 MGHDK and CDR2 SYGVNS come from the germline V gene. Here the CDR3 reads CASSLAGGLNEQFF. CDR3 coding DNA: TGTGCCAGCAGTCTAGCGGGAGGGCTCAATGAGCAGTTCTTC.

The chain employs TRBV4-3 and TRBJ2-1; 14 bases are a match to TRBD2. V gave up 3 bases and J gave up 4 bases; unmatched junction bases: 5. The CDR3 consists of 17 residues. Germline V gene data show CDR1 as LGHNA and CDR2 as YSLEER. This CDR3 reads CASSQRLAGGAYNEQFF. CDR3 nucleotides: TGCGCCAGCAGCCAGCGACTAGCGGGAGGGGCGTACAATGAGCAGTTCTTC.

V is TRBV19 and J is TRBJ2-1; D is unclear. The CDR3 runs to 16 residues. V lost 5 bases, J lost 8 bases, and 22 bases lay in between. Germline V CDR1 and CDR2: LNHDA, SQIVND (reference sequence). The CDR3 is CASSPWAPRLGDEQFF. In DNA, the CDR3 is TGTGCCAGTAGTCCGTGGGCCCCCCGGTTAGGCGATGAGCAGTTCTTC.

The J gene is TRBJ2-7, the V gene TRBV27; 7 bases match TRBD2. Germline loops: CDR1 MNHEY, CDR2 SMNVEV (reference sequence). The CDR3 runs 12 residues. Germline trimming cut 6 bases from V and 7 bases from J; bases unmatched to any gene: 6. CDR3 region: CASSRLAGEQYF. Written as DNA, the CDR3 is TGTGCCAGCAGCCGACTAGCTGGGGAGCAGTACTTC.

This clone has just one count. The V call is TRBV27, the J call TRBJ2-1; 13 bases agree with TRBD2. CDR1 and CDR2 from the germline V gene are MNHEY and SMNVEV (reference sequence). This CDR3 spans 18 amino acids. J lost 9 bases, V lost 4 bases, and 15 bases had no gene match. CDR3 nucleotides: TGTGCCAGCAGTTCCAAACCCCGGACTAGCGGGAGTAGGGGTGAGCAGTTCTTC. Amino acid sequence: CASSSKPRTSGSRGEQFF.

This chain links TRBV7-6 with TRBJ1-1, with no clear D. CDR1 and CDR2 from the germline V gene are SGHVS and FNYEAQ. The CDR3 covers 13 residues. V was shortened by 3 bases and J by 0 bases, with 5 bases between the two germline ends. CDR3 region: CASSLRLNTEAFF. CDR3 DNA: TGTGCCAGCAGCTTGAGATTGAACACTGAAGCTTTCTTT.

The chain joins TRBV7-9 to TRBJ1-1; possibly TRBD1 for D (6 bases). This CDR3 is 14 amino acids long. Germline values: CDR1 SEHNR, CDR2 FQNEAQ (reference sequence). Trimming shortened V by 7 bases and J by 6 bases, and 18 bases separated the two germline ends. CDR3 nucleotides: TGTGCCAGCAAGGACCCGACAGGTCACGCTGAAGCTTTCTTT. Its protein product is CASKDPTGHAEAFF.

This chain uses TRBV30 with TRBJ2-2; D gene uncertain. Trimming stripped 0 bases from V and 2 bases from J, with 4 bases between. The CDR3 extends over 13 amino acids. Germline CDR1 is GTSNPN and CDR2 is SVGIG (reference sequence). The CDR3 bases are TGTGCCTGGAGTGTACAAAACACCGGGGAGCTGTTTTTT. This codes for CAWSVQNTGELFF.

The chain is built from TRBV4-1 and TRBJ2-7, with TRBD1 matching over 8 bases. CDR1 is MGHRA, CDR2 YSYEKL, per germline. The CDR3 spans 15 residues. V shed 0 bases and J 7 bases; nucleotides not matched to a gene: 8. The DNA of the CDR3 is TGCGCCAGCAGCCAAGACCGGGACAGGCAGATGGAGCAGTACTTC. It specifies CASSQDRDRQMEQYF.

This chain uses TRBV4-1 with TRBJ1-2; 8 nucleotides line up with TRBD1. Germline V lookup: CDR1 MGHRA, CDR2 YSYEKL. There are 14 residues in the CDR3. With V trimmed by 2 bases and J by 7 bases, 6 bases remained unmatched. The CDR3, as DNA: TGCGCCAGCAGCCAAAAGACAGGGGTGGGTGGCTACACCTTC. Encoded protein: CASSQKTGVGGYTF.

This CDR3 reads CAWTRSSRDSQFF. In DNA form, the CDR3 reads TGTGCCTGGACCCGATCGAGCCGGGACTCGCAGTTCTTC. The chain is built from TRBV30 and TRBJ2-1, with TRBD2 as a possible D gene (6 bases). V was trimmed by 4 bases and J by 12 bases, leaving 19 bases between them. Per germline, CDR1 GTSNPN and CDR2 SVGIG (reference sequence). This CDR3 comprises 13 residues. The complete variable domain, with remaining parts taken from reference TRBV30 and TRBJ2-1, reads SQTIHQWPATLVQPVGSPLSLECTVEGTSNPNLYWYRQAAGRGLQLLFYSVGIGQISSEVPQNLSASRPQDRQFILSSKKLLLSDSGFYLCAWTRSSRDSQFFGPGTRLTVL.

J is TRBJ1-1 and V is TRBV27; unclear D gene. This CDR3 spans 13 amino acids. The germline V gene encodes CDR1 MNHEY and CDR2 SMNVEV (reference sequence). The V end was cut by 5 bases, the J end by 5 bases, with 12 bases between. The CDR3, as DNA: TGTGCCAGCAGTCTCTCCCCGGGGACTGAAGCTTTCTTT. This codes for CASSLSPGTEAFF.

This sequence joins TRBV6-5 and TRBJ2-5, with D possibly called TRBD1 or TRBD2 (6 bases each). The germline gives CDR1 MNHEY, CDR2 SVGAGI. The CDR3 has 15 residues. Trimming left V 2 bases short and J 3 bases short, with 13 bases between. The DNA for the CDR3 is TGTGCCAGCAGTTACGCGTATAGGGGGGAAGAGACCCAGTACTTC. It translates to CASSYAYRGEETQYF.

For the CDR3, the DNA is TGTGCCAGCAGCTTATACACGAGCTCCTACGAGCAGTACTTC. Its translation is CASSLYTSSYEQYF. The V gene is TRBV11-2, the J gene TRBJ2-7; D call uncertain. Deletions cut 2 bases from V and 0 bases from J, with 8 bases between. The CDR3 has 14 amino acids. The germline V gene encodes CDR1 SGHAT and CDR2 FQNNGV.

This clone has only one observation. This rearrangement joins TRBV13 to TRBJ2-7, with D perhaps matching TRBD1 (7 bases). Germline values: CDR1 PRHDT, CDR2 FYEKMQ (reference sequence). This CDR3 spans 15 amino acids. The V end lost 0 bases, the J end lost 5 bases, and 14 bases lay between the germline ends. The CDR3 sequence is CASSLGGGTGDEQYF. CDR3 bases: TGTGCCAGCAGCTTAGGAGGGGGCACGGGGGACGAGCAGTACTTC.

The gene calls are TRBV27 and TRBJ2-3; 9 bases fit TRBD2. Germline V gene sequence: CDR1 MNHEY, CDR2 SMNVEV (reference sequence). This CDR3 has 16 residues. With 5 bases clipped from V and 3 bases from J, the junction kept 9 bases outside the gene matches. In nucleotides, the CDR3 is TGTGCCAGCAGTCCCCTGGGAGCGGGAGGTACAGATACGCAGTATTTT. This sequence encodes CASSPLGAGGTDTQYF.

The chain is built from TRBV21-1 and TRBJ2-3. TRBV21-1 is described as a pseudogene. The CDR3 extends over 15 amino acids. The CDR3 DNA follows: TGTGCCAGCAGCTCCCGTGGCACCTACACAGATACGCAGTATTTT. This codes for CASSSRGTYTDTQYF.

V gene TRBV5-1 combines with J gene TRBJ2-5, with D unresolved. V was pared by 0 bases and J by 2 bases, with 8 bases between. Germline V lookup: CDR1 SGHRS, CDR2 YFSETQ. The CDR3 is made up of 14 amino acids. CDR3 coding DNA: TGCGCCAGCAGCTTGGTACACCGGCAAGAGACCCAGTACTTC. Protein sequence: CASSLVHRQETQYF.

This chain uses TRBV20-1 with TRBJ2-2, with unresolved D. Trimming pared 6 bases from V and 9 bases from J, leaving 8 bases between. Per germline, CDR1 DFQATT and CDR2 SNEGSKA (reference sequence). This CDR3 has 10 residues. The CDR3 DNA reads TGCAGTGCGCAGGATAGGGAGCTGTTTTTT. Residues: CSAQDRELFF.

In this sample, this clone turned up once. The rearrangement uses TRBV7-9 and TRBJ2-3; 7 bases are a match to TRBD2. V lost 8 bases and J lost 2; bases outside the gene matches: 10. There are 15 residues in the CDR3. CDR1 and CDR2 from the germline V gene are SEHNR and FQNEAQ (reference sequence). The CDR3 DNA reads TGTGCCAGCGGCCCCCGGGACTACTTCACAGATACGCAGTATTTT. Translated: CASGPRDYFTDTQYF. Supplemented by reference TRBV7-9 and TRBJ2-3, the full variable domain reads DTGVSQNPRHKITKRGQNVTFRCDPISEHNRLYWYRQTLGQGPEFLTYFQNEAQLEKSRLLSDRFSAERPKGSFSTLEIQRTEQGDSAMYLCASGPRDYFTDTQYFGPGTRLTVL.

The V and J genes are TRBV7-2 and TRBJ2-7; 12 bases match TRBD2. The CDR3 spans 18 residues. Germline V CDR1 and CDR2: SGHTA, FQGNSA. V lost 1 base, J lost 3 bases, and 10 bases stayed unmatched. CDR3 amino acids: CASSLVMTSGSNGYEQYF. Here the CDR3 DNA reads TGTGCCAGCAGCTTAGTAATGACTAGCGGGAGCAATGGCTACGAGCAGTACTTC.

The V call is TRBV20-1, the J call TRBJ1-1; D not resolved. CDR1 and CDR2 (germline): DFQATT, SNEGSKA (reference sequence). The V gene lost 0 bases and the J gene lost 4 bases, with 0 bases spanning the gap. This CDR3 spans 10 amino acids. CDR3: CSARDTEAFF. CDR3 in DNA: TGCAGTGCTAGAGACACTGAAGCTTTCTTT.

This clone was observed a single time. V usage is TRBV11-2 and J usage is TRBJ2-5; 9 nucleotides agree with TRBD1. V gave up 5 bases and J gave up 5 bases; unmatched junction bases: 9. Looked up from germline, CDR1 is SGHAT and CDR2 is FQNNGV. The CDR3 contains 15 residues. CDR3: CASSLGQGGRETQYF. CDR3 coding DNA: TGTGCCAGCAGCCTGGGACAGGGAGGAAGGGAGACCCAGTACTTC.

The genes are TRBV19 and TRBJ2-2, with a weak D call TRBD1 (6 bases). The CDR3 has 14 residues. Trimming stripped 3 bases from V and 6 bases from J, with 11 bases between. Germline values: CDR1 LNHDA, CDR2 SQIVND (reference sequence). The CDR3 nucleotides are TGTGCCAGTAGTATGCGCCAGGGGCCCGGGGAGCTGTTTTTT. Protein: CASSMRQGPGELFF.